Listed here are 23 T cell receptor beta chains from one sample, sequenced in a study of shared clonotypes between healthy human individuals. Sequenced by immunoSEQ multiplex PCR; TCRdb stores in-frame clones only, minus some. The top ten hold 10% to 13% of the sample, which has about 300,000 clones, roughly 70% seen once. The sequencing input was memory CD4+ T cells sorted from blood. Subset denoted: CD45RA-negative fraction. The origin of the receptors is a young man in good health.

A few counts support this clone. V gene TRBV9 combines with J gene TRBJ2-1; 11 bases map to TRBD2. V dropped 3 bases and J dropped 6; count of bases not matched to a gene: 8. CDR1 and CDR2 (germline): SGDLS, YYNGEE. There are 16 residues in the CDR3. The CDR3, as DNA: TGTGCCAGCAGCGGATTACTAGCGGGAGTTGGCAATGAGCAGTTCTTC. It is translated as CASSGLLAGVGNEQFF.

V usage is TRBV7-9 and J usage is TRBJ2-7; 8 bases map to TRBD2. V dropped 4 bases and J dropped 5; count of bases not matched to a gene: 10. CDR3 length: 15 amino acids. Germline lookup yields CDR1 SEHNR and CDR2 FQNEAQ (reference sequence). The CDR3: CASSSGILAVDEQYF. CDR3 sequence (DNA): TGTGCCAGCAGCTCGGGAATACTAGCGGTTGACGAGCAGTACTTC.

The rearrangement uses TRBV6-6 and TRBJ2-7; maybe TRBD1 (5 bases). Germline V gene sequence: CDR1 MNHNY, CDR2 SVGAGI (reference sequence). The CDR3 spans 15 residues. The germline V and J ends were trimmed by 2 bases and 3 bases, with 14 bases remaining between them. This CDR3 is CASSYGALSYYEQYF. DNA of the CDR3: TGTGCCAGCAGTTACGGGGCTCTAAGCTACTACGAGCAGTACTTC.

The chain recombines TRBV7-9 with TRBJ1-1; TRBD1 aligns across 7 bases. CDR1 is SEHNR, CDR2 FQNEAQ, per germline (reference sequence). The length of the CDR3 is 14 residues. J lost 5 bases, V lost 5 bases, and 8 bases had no gene match. The chain's CDR3 is CASSILTGKTEAFF. The DNA for the CDR3 is TGTGCCAGCAGCATCCTGACAGGGAAGACTGAAGCTTTCTTT.

The genes are TRBV4-2 and TRBJ2-2, with TRBD2 matching 9 bases. The CDR3 is 16 amino acids. Germline lookup yields CDR1 LGHNA and CDR2 YNFKEQ. Trimming at V came to 4 bases and at J to 6 bases, leaving 9 bases not matched to a gene. CDR3 sequence: CASSLRGTSRAGELFF. CDR3 DNA: TGTGCCAGCAGCCTTCGGGGGACTAGCAGGGCCGGGGAGCTGTTTTTT.

This clone was seen once. The chain employs TRBV11-2 and TRBJ2-3; D is unresolved. The CDR3 is made up of 12 amino acids. Per germline, CDR1 SGHAT and CDR2 FQNNGV. With 4 bases removed from V and 6 bases from J, the gap between germline ends came to 8 bases. The DNA for the CDR3 is TGTGCCAGCAGCTCGGTAGGGGATACGCAGTATTTT. It codes for CASSSVGDTQYF.

This clone showed up many times. The CDR3 DNA reads as TGTGCCACCCATAGGGGGACAGTTAACACCGGGGAGCTGTTTTTT. Protein sequence: CATHRGTVNTGELFF. V gene TRBV19 combines with J gene TRBJ2-2; 7 bases align to TRBD1. Per the germline V gene, CDR1 is LNHDA and CDR2 is SQIVND (reference sequence). V gave up 10 bases and J gave up 2 bases; unmatched junction bases: 10. CDR3 size: 15 residues.

The CDR3 DNA sequence: TGTGCCAGCAGCGTAGGCCGGGGGACGGAAAACACCGGGGAGCTGTTTTTT. It translates to CASSVGRGTENTGELFF. The chain uses TRBV9 and TRBJ2-2, with a tentative D call TRBD2 (6 bases). V lost 0 bases and J lost 2, with 14 bases in between. This CDR3 comprises 17 residues. Germline loops: CDR1 SGDLS, CDR2 YYNGEE. The variable domain in full, completed from reference TRBV9 and TRBJ2-2, reads DSGVTQTPKHLITATGQRVTLRCSPRSGDLSVYWYQQSLDQGLQFLIQYYNGEERAKGNILERFSAQQFPDLHSELNLSSLELGDSALYFCASSVGRGTENTGELFFGEGSRLTVL.

This sequence joins TRBV5-1 and TRBJ2-5, with a tentative D call TRBD2 (6 bases). The V gene lost 3 bases and the J gene lost 5 bases, with 17 bases spanning the gap. This CDR3 spans 15 amino acids. The germline CDR1 and CDR2 sequences are SGHRS and YFSETQ. CDR3 DNA: TGCGCCAGCAGCTGGTGGCTAGCGTCTGGGGAGACCCAGTACTTC. This encodes CASSWWLASGETQYF.

This clone appeared once. This chain connects TRBV29-1 to TRBJ2-4, with D uncertain. Trimming left V 7 bases short and J 7 bases short, with 11 bases between. Germline CDR1 SQVTM, CDR2 ANQGSEA. The CDR3 runs 11 residues. In DNA form, the CDR3 reads TGCAGCGCCGGAGACCTTAACATTCAGTACTTC. Its protein product is CSAGDLNIQYF.

This chain links TRBV28 with TRBJ2-7; possible D gene TRBD1, 5 bases. The CDR3 has 13 residues. The germline CDR1 and CDR2 sequences are MDHEN and SYDVKM. Trimming removed 3 bases at V and 6 bases at J, with 12 bases between. Here the CDR3 reads CASSFPQRGEQYF. In DNA, the CDR3 is TGTGCCAGCAGTTTTCCCCAAAGGGGCGAGCAGTACTTC.

The chain employs TRBV19 and TRBJ2-2, with D perhaps TRBD1 (5 bases). V shed 4 bases and J shed 2 bases, with 8 bases lying between them. The CDR3 is made up of 14 amino acids. Germline CDR1 and CDR2: LNHDA and SQIVND (reference sequence). The CDR3 region is CASSRGSNTGELFF. For the CDR3, the DNA is TGTGCCAGTAGTAGGGGCAGCAACACCGGGGAGCTGTTTTTT.

The V gene is TRBV7-3, the J gene TRBJ2-3; 7 bases are shared with TRBD2. V trimming: 5 bases; J trimming: 4 bases; junction bases outside the gene matches: 3. In germline, CDR1 is SGHTA, CDR2 FQGTGA. CDR3 length equals 13 residues. This CDR3 reads CASSRDYSDTQYF. CDR3 DNA: TGTGCCAGCAGCCGGGACTACTCAGATACGCAGTATTTT.

Details on this clone: Other DNA sequences in this sample translate to the same CDR3. This chain joins TRBV29-1 and TRBJ1-1; the D is unclear. The V gene lost 5 bases and the J gene lost 1 base, with 2 bases spanning the gap. Germline CDR1 and CDR2: SQVTM and ANQGSEA. The CDR3 length is 10 residues. The DNA of the CDR3 is TGCAGCGTTCAGAACACTGAAGCTTTCTTT. It codes for CSVQNTEAFF. The full variable domain, completed using reference TRBV29-1 and TRBJ1-1, is SAVISQKPSRDICQRGTSLTIQCQVDSQVTMMFWYRQQPGQSLTLIATANQGSEATYESGFVIDKFPISRPNLTFSTLTVSNMSPEDSSIYLCSVQNTEAFFGQGTRLTVV.

The table lists this clone with a few counts. The chain recombines TRBV10-3 with TRBJ2-2; D possibly corresponds to TRBD1 (6 bases). Trimming took off 6 bases at V and 5 bases at J, with 13 bases between the two ends. Germline V gene data show CDR1 as ENHRY and CDR2 as SYGVKD. The CDR3 totals 14 residues. CDR3 nucleotides: TGTGCCATCAGCCCAGGGGCTAAAACCGGGGAGCTGTTTTTT. The encoded protein is CAISPGAKTGELFF.

The chain couples TRBV6-1 to TRBJ1-4; D gene uncertain. Germline CDR1 and CDR2: MNHNS and SASEGT. Trimming removed 6 bases from V and 7 bases from J, with 6 bases in between. The CDR3 runs to 11 residues. CDR3 sequence reads: CASSLSEKLFF. The CDR3 nucleotides read TGTGCCAGCAGCCTGAGTGAAAAACTGTTTTTT.

The DNA for the CDR3 is TGTGCCAGCAGCCGCAAACGCCGGGACACCTTGTACTTC. Amino acid sequence: CASSRKRRDTLYF. The chain uses TRBV7-3 and TRBJ2-5, with a possible D match to TRBD1 (6 bases). Germline V gives CDR1 SGHTA, CDR2 FQGTGA. The CDR3 is 13 residues long. V gave up 5 bases and J gave up 13 bases, with 20 bases separating them.

This clone was observed a few times. The chain links TRBV11-3 to TRBJ2-1; D ambiguous. This CDR3 spans 15 amino acids. Germline V lookup: CDR1 SGHNT, CDR2 YENEEA. Trimming removed 0 bases at V and 3 bases at J, with 9 bases between. CDR3 protein: CASSLDLSHYNEQFF. The CDR3 DNA is TGTGCCAGCAGCTTAGATCTATCTCACTACAATGAGCAGTTCTTC.

This chain joins TRBV14 and TRBJ2-4; 10 bases align to TRBD2. V shed 0 bases and J 8 bases; nucleotides not matched to a gene: 19. CDR3 length equals 20 residues. Germline V gene sequence: CDR1 SGHDN, CDR2 FVKESK. The CDR3 region has the DNA TGTGCCAGCAGCCAAGATTGGCTAGCGGGAGATAAGGGCGGGGGGGACATTCAGTACTTC. This translates into CASSQDWLAGDKGGGDIQYF.

This chain connects TRBV2 to TRBJ2-7; D is unresolved. CDR3 length equals 12 residues. Looked up from germline, CDR1 is SNHLY and CDR2 is FYNNEI. Trimming took off 10 bases at V and 5 bases at J, with 15 bases between the two ends. This chain's CDR3 is CATRLENDEQYF. The DNA of the CDR3 is TGTGCCACCCGATTAGAGAATGACGAGCAGTACTTC.

The rearrangement links TRBV7-2 to TRBJ1-5; a weak D match, TRBD1 (5 bases). The germline V gene has CDR1 SGHTA and CDR2 FQGNSA. The germline V and J ends were trimmed by 4 bases and 5 bases, with 12 bases remaining between them. This CDR3 comprises 14 residues. The chain's CDR3 is CASSSGGTYQPQHF. The CDR3 bases are TGTGCCAGCAGCTCAGGCGGGACGTATCAGCCCCAGCATTTT.

In its sample, this clone was seen a few times. The chain recombines TRBV9 with TRBJ2-3; TRBD2 might be the D (5 bases). CDR3 size: 17 residues. Germline CDR1 reads SGDLS; CDR2 reads YYNGEE. Trimming removed 3 bases at V and 4 bases at J, with 21 bases between. The CDR3 loop reads CASSETLAGPTADTQYF. In DNA, the CDR3 is TGTGCCAGCAGCGAGACGCTAGCCGGCCCAACGGCAGATACGCAGTATTTT.

This chain connects TRBV11-2 to TRBJ2-2; TRBD2 is a possible D gene (6 bases). V was trimmed by 0 bases and J by 13 bases, leaving 15 bases between them. Germline assignment: CDR1 SGHAT and CDR2 FQNNGV. There are 14 residues in the CDR3. The CDR3 DNA reads as TGTGCCAGCAGCTTAGATCTGGCGGGAACGTGGCTGTTTTTT. It translates to CASSLDLAGTWLFF.